This paragraph covers one TCR beta chain sequence. This clonotype was recorded at least ten times. This receptor's antigen is unknown. No clone much larger than this one lies a single base away; base qualities are absent. This specimen comes from a study of CD8 T cells in ankylosing spondylitis (dated by TCRdb to 2017 to 2019). As for the study more broadly: To find TCR variants linked to disease, the study profiled T cell receptor beta repertoires in ankylosing spondylitis patients and healthy donors. Samples of peripheral blood were taken, and for ankylosing spondylitis patients, synovial fluid was collected as well. The full study cohort was made up of roughly 25 ankylosing spondylitis patients and 108 healthy donors.

The full study reports these points: A TCR beta motif of about 8 highly homologous amino acid variants appeared characteristic of blood from ankylosing spondylitis patients. In peripheral blood, the disease-linked clones were found at relatively low frequencies and had a CD8+ phenotype. The disease-linked clones were reported as significantly enriched in matched synovial fluid samples from ankylosing spondylitis patients. Some TCR beta motif variants had previously been reported in synovial fluid and blood of reactive arthritis patients, which suggested common disease-initiation mechanisms.

Inclusive of the bounding cysteine and phenylalanine, the CDR3 is 16 residues long. Only the CDR3 portion is preserved as DNA: 48 bases, with reading frame beginning at the first base. CDR1 and CDR2 (MNHEY, SVGAGI) derive from the germline V gene. Trimming takes 4 bases off V and 0 bases off J; junction bases not matched to a gene: 8. The run used an Illumina HiSeq 2500. TCR beta libraries were prepared by quantitative 5'-RACE with molecular barcodes. Turning to the authors' computational methods: A new computational method based on a probabilistic model of VDJ rearrangement was used to identify disease-linked TCR variants. The public reads were run again by TCRdb, first through fastp at Q25 and then through MiXCR, and only productive beta chains were kept. Each entry is one CDR3 protein sequence, shown with its most common DNA and genes. The V and J calls were not made by the authors but by TCRdb's processing. This sample lists 200,000 to 250,000 distinct CDR3 sequences; about 26% were detected once. 5% to 8% of the sample is taken by the ten largest.

This receptor chain uses TRBV6-5 and TRBJ1-2, with 7 junctional bases fitting TRBD1. Specimen: blood, either unsorted or a sorted T cell fraction (not recorded which). The TCR sequence derives from a male donor with ankylosing spondylitis or in good health (not recorded which). CDR3 protein: CASSSGGQRTNYGYTF. The DNA reads TGTGCCAGCAGTTCAGGGGGACAGCGGACTAACTATGGCTACACCTTC.